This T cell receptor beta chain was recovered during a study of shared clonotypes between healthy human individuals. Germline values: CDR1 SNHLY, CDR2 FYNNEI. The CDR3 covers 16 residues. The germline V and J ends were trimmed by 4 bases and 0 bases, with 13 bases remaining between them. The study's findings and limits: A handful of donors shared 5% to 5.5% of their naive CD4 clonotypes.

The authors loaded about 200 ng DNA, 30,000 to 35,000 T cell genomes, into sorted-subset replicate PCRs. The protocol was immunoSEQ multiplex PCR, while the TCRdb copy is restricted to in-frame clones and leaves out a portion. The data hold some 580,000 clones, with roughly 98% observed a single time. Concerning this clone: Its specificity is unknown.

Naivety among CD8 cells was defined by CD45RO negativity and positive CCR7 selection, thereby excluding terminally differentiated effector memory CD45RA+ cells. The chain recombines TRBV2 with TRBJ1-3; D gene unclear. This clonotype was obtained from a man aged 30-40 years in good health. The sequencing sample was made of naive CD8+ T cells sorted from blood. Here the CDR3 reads CASSAGYGFSGNTIYF. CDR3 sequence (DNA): TGTGCCAGCAGTGCTGGGTACGGATTCTCTGGAAACACCATATATTTT.